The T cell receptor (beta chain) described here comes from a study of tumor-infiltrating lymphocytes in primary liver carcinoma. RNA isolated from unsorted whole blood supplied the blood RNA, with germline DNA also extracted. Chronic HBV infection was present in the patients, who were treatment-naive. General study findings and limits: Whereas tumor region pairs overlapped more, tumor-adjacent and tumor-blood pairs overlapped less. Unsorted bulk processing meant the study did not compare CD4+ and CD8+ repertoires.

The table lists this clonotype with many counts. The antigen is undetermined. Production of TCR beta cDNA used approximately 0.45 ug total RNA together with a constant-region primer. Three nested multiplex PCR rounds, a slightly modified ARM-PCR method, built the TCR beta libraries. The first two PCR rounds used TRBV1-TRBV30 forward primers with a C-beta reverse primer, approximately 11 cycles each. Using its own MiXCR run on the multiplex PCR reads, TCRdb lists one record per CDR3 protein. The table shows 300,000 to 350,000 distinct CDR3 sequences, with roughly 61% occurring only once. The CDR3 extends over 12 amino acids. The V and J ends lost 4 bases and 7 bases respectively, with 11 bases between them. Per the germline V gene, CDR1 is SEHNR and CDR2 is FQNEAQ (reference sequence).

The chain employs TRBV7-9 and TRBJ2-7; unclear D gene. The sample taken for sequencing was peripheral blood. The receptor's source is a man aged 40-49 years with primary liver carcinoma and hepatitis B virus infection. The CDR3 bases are TGTGCCAGCAGCTCCGGCCGTTGGGAGCAGTACTTC. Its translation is CASSSGRWEQYF.